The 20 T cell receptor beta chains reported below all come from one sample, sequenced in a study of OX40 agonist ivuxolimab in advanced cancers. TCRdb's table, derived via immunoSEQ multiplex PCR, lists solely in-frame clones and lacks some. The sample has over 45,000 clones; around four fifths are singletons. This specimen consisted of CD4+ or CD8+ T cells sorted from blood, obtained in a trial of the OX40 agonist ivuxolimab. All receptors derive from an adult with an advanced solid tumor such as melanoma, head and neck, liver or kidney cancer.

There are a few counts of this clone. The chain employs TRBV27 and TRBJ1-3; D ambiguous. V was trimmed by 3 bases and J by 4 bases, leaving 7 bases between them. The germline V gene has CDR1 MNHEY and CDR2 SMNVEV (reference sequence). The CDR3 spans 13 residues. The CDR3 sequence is CASSFLDGNTIYF. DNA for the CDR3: TGTGCCAGCAGTTTCCTCGACGGAAACACCATATATTTT.

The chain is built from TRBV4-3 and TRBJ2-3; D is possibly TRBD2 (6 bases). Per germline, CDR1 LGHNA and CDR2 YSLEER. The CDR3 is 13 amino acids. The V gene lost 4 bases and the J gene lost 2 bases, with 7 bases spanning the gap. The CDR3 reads CASSRRDTDTQYF. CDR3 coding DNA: TGCGCCAGCAGCCGGCGGGACACAGATACGCAGTATTTT.

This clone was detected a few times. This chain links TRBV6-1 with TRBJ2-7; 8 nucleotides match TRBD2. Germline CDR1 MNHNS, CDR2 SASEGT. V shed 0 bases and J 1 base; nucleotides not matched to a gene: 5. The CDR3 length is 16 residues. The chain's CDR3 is CASSEAPGGISYEQYF. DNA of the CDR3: TGTGCCAGCAGTGAAGCCCCGGGGGGGATTTCCTACGAGCAGTACTTC.

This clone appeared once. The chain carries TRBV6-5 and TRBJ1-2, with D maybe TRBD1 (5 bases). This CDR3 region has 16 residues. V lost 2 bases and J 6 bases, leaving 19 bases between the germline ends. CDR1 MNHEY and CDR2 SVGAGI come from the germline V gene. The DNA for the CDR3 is TGTGCCAGCAGTTACGGCAGGGAAACCCTCATAGATGGCTACACCTTC. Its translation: CASSYGRETLIDGYTF.

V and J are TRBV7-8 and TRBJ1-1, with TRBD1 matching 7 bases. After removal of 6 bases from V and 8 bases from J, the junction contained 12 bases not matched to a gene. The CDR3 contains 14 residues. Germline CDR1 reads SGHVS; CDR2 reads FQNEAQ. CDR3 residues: CASRPRQGVGEAFF. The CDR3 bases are TGTGCCAGCAGACCCCGACAGGGAGTGGGGGAAGCTTTCTTT.

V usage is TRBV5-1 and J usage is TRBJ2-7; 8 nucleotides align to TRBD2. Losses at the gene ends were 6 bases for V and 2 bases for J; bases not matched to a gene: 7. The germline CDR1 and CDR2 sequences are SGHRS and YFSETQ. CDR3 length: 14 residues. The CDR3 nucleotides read TGCGCCAGCAAGACCGGGACTAGTGCCTACGAGCAGTACTTC. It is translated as CASKTGTSAYEQYF.

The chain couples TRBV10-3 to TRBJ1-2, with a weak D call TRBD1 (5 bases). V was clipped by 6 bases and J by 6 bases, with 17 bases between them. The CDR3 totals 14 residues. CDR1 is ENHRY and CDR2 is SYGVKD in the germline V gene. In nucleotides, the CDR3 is TGTGCCATCAGAGGAGGTCCAGGGCAGCATGGCTACACCTTC. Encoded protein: CAIRGGPGQHGYTF.

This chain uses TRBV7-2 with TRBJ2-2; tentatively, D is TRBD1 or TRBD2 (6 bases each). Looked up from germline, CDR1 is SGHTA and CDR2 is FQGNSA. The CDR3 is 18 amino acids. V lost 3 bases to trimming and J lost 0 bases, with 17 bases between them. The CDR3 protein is CASSFRGVGGPNTGELFF. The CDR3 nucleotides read TGTGCCAGCAGCTTTAGGGGGGTCGGGGGCCCGAACACCGGGGAGCTGTTTTTT.

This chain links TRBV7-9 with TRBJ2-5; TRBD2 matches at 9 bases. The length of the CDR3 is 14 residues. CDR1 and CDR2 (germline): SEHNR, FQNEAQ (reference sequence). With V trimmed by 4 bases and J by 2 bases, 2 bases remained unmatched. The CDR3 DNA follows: TGTGCCAGCAGCTATAGCGGGGGACAAGAGACCCAGTACTTC. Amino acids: CASSYSGGQETQYF. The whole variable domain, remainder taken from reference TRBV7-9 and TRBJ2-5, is DTGVSQNPRHKITKRGQNVTFRCDPISEHNRLYWYRQTLGQGPEFLTYFQNEAQLEKSRLLSDRFSAERPKGSFSTLEIQRTEQGDSAMYLCASSYSGGQETQYFGPGTRLLVL.

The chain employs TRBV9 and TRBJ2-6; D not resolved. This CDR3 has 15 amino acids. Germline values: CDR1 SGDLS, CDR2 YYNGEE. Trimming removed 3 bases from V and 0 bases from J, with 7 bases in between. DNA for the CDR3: TGTGCCAGCAGCGAGAGTCACTCTGGGGCCAACGTCCTGACTTTC. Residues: CASSESHSGANVLTF.

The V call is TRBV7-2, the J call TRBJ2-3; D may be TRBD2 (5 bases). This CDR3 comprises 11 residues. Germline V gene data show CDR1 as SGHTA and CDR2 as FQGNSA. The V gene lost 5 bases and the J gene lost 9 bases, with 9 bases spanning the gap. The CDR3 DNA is TGTGCCAGCAGCCCGCCGGGGACGCAGTATTTT. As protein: CASSPPGTQYF.

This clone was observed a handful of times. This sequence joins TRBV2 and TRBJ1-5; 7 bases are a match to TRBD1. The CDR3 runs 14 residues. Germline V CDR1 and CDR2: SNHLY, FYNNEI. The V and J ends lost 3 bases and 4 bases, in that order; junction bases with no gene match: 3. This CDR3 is CASSDGTANQPQHF. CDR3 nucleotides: TGTGCCAGCAGTGACGGGACAGCTAATCAGCCCCAGCATTTT. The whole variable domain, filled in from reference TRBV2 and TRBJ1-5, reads EPEVTQTPSHQVTQMGQEVILRCVPISNHLYFYWYRQILGQKVEFLVSFYNNEISEKSEIFDDQFSVERPDGSNFTLKIRSTKLEDSAMYFCASSDGTANQPQHFGDGTRLSIL.

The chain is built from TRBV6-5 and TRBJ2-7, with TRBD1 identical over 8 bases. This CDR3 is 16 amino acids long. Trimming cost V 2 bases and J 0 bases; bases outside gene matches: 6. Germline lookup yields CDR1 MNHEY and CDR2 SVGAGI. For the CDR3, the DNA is TGTGCCAGCAGTTACCGGACAGGGACCGGCTCCTACGAGCAGTACTTC. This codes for CASSYRTGTGSYEQYF.

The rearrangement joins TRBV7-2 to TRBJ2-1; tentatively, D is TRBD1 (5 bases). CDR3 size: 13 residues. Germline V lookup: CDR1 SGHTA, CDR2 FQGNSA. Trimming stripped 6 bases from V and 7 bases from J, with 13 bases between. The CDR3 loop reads CASSSPGWNEQFF. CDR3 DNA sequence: TGTGCCAGCAGTTCTCCAGGGTGGAATGAGCAGTTCTTC. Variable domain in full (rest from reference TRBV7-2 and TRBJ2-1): GAGVSQSPSNKVTEKGKDVELRCDPISGHTALYWYRQSLGQGLEFLIYFQGNSAPDKSGLPSDRFSAERTGGSVSTLTIQRTQQEDSAVYLCASSSPGWNEQFFGPGTRLTVL.

For the CDR3, the DNA is TGTGCCAGCTCACCAGGGACAGATACGCAGTATTTT. It yields the protein CASSPGTDTQYF. The gene calls are TRBV18 and TRBJ2-3, with D hard to call. The CDR3 is made up of 12 amino acids. The ends were cut back, 2 bases at V and 3 bases at J, with 3 bases in the middle. Germline CDR1 KGHSH, CDR2 LQKENI.

The chain's CDR3 is CASSLVQGDYTKAFF. The CDR3 DNA sequence: TGTGCCAGCAGCTTGGTTCAGGGTGACTATACAAAAGCTTTCTTT. The chain couples TRBV5-6 to TRBJ1-1; a possible D gene is TRBD1 (5 bases). Germline lookup yields CDR1 SGHDT and CDR2 YYEEEE. This CDR3 is built from 15 residues. V lost 0 bases, J lost 9 bases, and 18 bases lay in between.

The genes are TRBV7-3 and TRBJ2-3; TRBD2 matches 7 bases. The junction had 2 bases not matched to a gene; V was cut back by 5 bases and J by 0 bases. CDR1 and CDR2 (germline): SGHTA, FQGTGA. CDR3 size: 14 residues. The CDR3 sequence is CASSRDYSTDTQYF. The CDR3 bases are TGTGCCAGCAGCCGGGACTATAGCACAGATACGCAGTATTTT.

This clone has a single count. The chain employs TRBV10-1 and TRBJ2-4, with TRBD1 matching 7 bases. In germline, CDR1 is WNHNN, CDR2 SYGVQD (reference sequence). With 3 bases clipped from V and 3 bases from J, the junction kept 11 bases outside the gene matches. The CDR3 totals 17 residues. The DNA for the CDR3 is TGCGCCAGCAGTGACCAGGTACAGGGGATTGTCAAAAACATTCAGTACTTC. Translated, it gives CASSDQVQGIVKNIQYF.

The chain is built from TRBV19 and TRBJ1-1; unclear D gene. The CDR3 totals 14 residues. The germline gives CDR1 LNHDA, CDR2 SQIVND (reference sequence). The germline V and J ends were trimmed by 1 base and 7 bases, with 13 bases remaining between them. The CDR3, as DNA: TGTGCCAGTAGTATAGTGGTCACCGAGCGTGAAGCTTTCTTT. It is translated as CASSIVVTEREAFF.

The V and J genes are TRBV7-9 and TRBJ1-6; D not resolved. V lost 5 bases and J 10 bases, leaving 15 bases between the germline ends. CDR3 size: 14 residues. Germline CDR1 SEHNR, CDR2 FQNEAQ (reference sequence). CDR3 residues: CASSPTGPRSPLHF. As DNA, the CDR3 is TGTGCCAGCAGCCCCACGGGCCCCAGGTCACCCCTCCACTTT.